Listed here are 26 T cell receptor beta chains from one sample, sequenced in a study of T cell changes during pregnancy in multiple sclerosis. Clones were sequenced by immunoSEQ multiplex PCR, and TCRdb holds only the in-frame ones, with some missing. The sample has some 95,000 clones, about 92% seen once. This specimen consisted of peripheral blood, obtained in the first trimester of pregnancy. The receptors derive from a female donor with multiple sclerosis, enrolled in a pregnancy study.

V usage is TRBV4-1 and J usage is TRBJ2-2; 8 nucleotides line up with TRBD2. With 1 base clipped from V and 7 bases from J, the junction kept 11 bases outside the gene matches. The CDR3 has 17 residues. CDR1 and CDR2 (germline): MGHRA, YSYEKL. The CDR3 DNA is TGCGCCAGCAGCCAAGCGGGGGGGGCGGGAGTTCACGGGGAGCTGTTTTTT. This encodes CASSQAGGAGVHGELFF.

The gene calls are TRBV5-8 and TRBJ1-3, with 7 bases matching TRBD1. The CDR3 loop spans 14 amino acids. Germline V gene sequence: CDR1 SGHTS, CDR2 YDEGEE. Losses at the gene ends were 2 bases for V and 7 bases for J; bases not matched to a gene: 6. The CDR3 sequence: CASSLRQGRNTIYF. The CDR3 bases are TGTGCCAGCAGCTTAAGACAGGGCCGCAACACCATATATTTT. Drawing the rest from reference TRBV5-8 and TRBJ1-3, the complete variable domain is EAGVTQSPTHLIKTRGQQATLRCSPISGHTSVYWYQQALGLGLQFLLWYDEGEERNRGNFPPRFSGRQFPNYSSELNVNALELEDSALYLCASSLRQGRNTIYFGEGSWLTVV.

The chain joins TRBV18 to TRBJ2-7; maybe TRBD1 (5 bases). CDR1 KGHSH and CDR2 LQKENI come from the germline V gene. This CDR3 region has 16 residues. The V end was cut by 2 bases, the J end by 0 bases, with 14 bases between. The DNA for the CDR3 is TGTGCCAGCTCACCAGGCTCAGGGATCAGCTCCTACGAGCAGTACTTC. This encodes CASSPGSGISSYEQYF.

The rearrangement uses TRBV6-1 and TRBJ2-7, with 8 bases aligning to TRBD2. The CDR3 length is 15 residues. V dropped 4 bases and J dropped 0; count of bases not matched to a gene: 5. The germline CDR1 and CDR2 sequences are MNHNS and SASEGT. DNA for the CDR3: TGTGCCAGCAGTGTTACTAGCGGATCCTCCTACGAGCAGTACTTC. Its translation: CASSVTSGSSYEQYF.

The chain combines TRBV7-2 with TRBJ2-1; D is unresolved. The CDR3 totals 12 residues. Germline V gives CDR1 SGHTA, CDR2 FQGNSA. V was cut by 5 bases and J by 3 bases, with 5 bases left in between. The CDR3 loop is CASSASYNEQFF. In nucleotides, the CDR3 is TGTGCCAGCAGCGCTAGCTACAATGAGCAGTTCTTC.

The chain employs TRBV7-3 and TRBJ2-1; TRBD2 aligns across 12 bases. Trimming at V came to 1 base and at J to 5 bases, leaving 3 bases not matched to a gene. Germline values: CDR1 SGHTA, CDR2 FQGTGA. This CDR3 contains 16 residues. The CDR3 loop is CASSLIPSGRDNEQFF. The DNA for the CDR3 is TGTGCCAGCAGCTTAATACCTAGCGGGAGGGACAATGAGCAGTTCTTC.

The V and J genes are TRBV9 and TRBJ2-1, with 9 bases aligning to TRBD2. Germline V gives CDR1 SGDLS, CDR2 YYNGEE. This CDR3 has 17 residues. Trimming at V came to 2 bases and at J to 1 base, leaving 7 bases not matched to a gene. The CDR3 DNA follows: TGTGCCAGCAGCGTTCAACAGAGCGGGGGGTCCTACAATGAGCAGTTCTTC. It yields the protein CASSVQQSGGSYNEQFF.

The gene calls are TRBV6-6 and TRBJ2-1, with no clear D. Trimming shortened V by 0 bases and J by 7 bases, and 4 bases separated the two germline ends. Germline V gene data show CDR1 as MNHNY and CDR2 as SVGAGI (reference sequence). The CDR3 length is 12 residues. The CDR3 loop is CASSYSANEQFF. In DNA, the CDR3 is TGTGCCAGCAGTTACTCGGCTAATGAGCAGTTCTTC.

V gene TRBV29-1 combines with J gene TRBJ1-2; 7 bases agree with TRBD1. Losses at the gene ends were 4 bases for V and 4 bases for J; bases not matched to a gene: 6. This CDR3 comprises 13 residues. CDR1 is SQVTM, CDR2 ANQGSEA, per germline. The CDR3 DNA follows: TGCAGCGTTGGTACAGGGGATGGCTATGGCTACACCTTC. It translates to CSVGTGDGYGYTF.

The chain joins TRBV19 to TRBJ1-1, with a tentative D call TRBD1 (6 bases). This CDR3 is 14 amino acids long. V was shortened by 3 bases and J by 3 bases, with 11 bases between the two germline ends. Germline V gene data show CDR1 as LNHDA and CDR2 as SQIVND (reference sequence). CDR3 loop: CASSISGGHTEAFF. In DNA form, the CDR3 reads TGTGCCAGTAGTATCTCCGGGGGGCACACTGAAGCTTTCTTT.

V is TRBV27 and J is TRBJ2-7; a possible D gene is TRBD2 (6 bases). The CDR3 totals 14 residues. Trimming took off 4 bases at V and 3 bases at J, with 13 bases between the two ends. Germline CDR1 reads MNHEY; CDR2 reads SMNVEV (reference sequence). This CDR3 reads CASSYGGRIYEQYF. For the CDR3, the DNA is TGTGCCAGCAGTTACGGGGGACGGATCTACGAGCAGTACTTC.

The gene calls are TRBV19 and TRBJ2-7; 12 nucleotides align to TRBD2. Germline lookup yields CDR1 LNHDA and CDR2 SQIVND (reference sequence). This CDR3 has 16 residues. With 4 bases clipped from V and 3 bases from J, the junction kept 7 bases outside the gene matches. The CDR3 DNA reads TGTGCCAGTAGTAAGCTAGCGGGAGGGGCGGGCTACGAGCAGTACTTC. Translated, it gives CASSKLAGGAGYEQYF.

The gene calls are TRBV7-2 and TRBJ2-7, with D possibly being TRBD2 (6 bases). Germline V gene sequence: CDR1 SGHTA, CDR2 FQGNSA. With 5 bases removed from V and 0 bases from J, the gap between germline ends came to 14 bases. The CDR3 covers 15 residues. The CDR3 DNA follows: TGTGCCAGCAGCGGGGCCCGGGACTCCTCCTACGAGCAGTACTTC. Protein: CASSGARDSSYEQYF.

The rearrangement links TRBV19 to TRBJ2-1, with TRBD1 identical over 12 bases. Germline values: CDR1 LNHDA, CDR2 SQIVND (reference sequence). The CDR3 consists of 18 residues. The V gene end was trimmed by 1 base and the J gene end by 4 bases; junction bases not matched to a gene: 8. The chain's CDR3 is CASSIAGQGASAYNEQFF. The CDR3 DNA sequence: TGTGCCAGTAGTATAGCGGGACAGGGGGCTTCCGCTTACAATGAGCAGTTCTTC.

For the CDR3, the DNA is TGTGCCAGCACCCAAGACCAAGCGGGGTACAATGAGCAGTTCTTC. Translated, it gives CASTQDQAGYNEQFF. The gene calls are TRBV28 and TRBJ2-1, with TRBD2 matching over 7 bases. V lost 7 bases to trimming and J lost 4 bases; unmatched junction nucleotides: 10. The length of the CDR3 is 15 residues. Germline assignment: CDR1 MDHEN and CDR2 SYDVKM. The variable domain in full, completed from reference TRBV28 and TRBJ2-1, reads DVKVTQSSRYLVKRTGEKVFLECVQDMDHENMFWYRQDPGLGLRLIYFSYDVKMKEKGDIPEGYSVSREKKERFSLILESASTNQTSMYLCASTQDQAGYNEQFFGPGTRLTVL.

This clone appeared once. The chain has TRBV27 and TRBJ1-1; tentatively, D is TRBD1 (6 bases). The CDR3 runs to 13 residues. The germline V gene encodes CDR1 MNHEY and CDR2 SMNVEV (reference sequence). Between the trimmed V and J ends, which lost 8 bases and 6 bases, there was a span of 16 bases. As DNA, the CDR3 is TGTGCCAGCGGGCCCCAGGGGTGGGCTGAAGCTTTCTTT. Its protein is CASGPQGWAEAFF.

As regards this clone: Mismatch with germline at one junction end may stem from a read error. The V gene is TRBV7-7, the J gene TRBJ2-1; 10 nucleotides agree with TRBD2. CDR3 length: 15 residues. The germline gives CDR1 SSHAT, CDR2 FNYEAQ (reference sequence). Here the CDR3 reads CASSPGTSAYNEQFF. CDR3 bases: TGTGCTAGCAGTCCGGGGACTAGCGCCTACAATGAGCAGTTCTTC.

The chain combines TRBV20-1 with TRBJ1-2, with D uncertain. The V gene's germline CDR1 is DFQATT and CDR2 SNEGSKA (reference sequence). This CDR3 comprises 11 residues. As DNA, the CDR3 is TGCAGCGCGACTTCTAACTATGGCTACACCTTC. It is translated as CSATSNYGYTF.

The chain has TRBV28 and TRBJ1-1; 7 bases are a match to TRBD1. The ends lost 5 bases at V and 6 bases at J; junction bases unmatched: 6. Germline CDR1 is MDHEN and CDR2 is SYDVKM. The CDR3 runs to 13 residues. This CDR3 reads CASSDREIAEAFF. In nucleotides, the CDR3 is TGTGCCAGCAGTGACAGGGAAATCGCTGAAGCTTTCTTT.

Notes on this clone: Distinct nucleotide sequences in the sample also encode this CDR3. J is TRBJ2-7 and V is TRBV28; no clear D gene. CDR3 length: 12 residues. Looked up from germline, CDR1 is MDHEN and CDR2 is SYDVKM. V was pared by 2 bases and J by 2 bases, with 4 bases between. CDR3 protein: CASSLPAYEQYF. DNA for the CDR3: TGTGCCAGCAGTTTACCCGCCTACGAGCAGTACTTC.

V is TRBV6-5 and J is TRBJ2-1; 10 bases align to TRBD2. Per germline, CDR1 MNHEY and CDR2 SVGAGI. Trimming cost V 8 bases and J 10 bases; bases outside gene matches: 5. The CDR3 covers 12 residues. CDR3 nucleotide sequence: TGTGCCAGCGGAATAGCGGGGGGCGAGCAGTTCTTC. Translated: CASGIAGGEQFF.

This clone was counted only a few times. The J gene is TRBJ1-1, the V gene TRBV23-1; possible D gene TRBD1, 6 bases. TRBV23-1 is reported as an ORF; its role is uncertain. V dropped 7 bases and J dropped 1 base, with 16 bases sitting between them. This CDR3 comprises 15 residues. The CDR3 spells CASNIKRGQNTEAFF. The DNA for the CDR3 is TGCGCCAGCAATATAAAGCGGGGGCAGAACACTGAAGCTTTCTTT.

The V and J genes are TRBV7-2 and TRBJ2-3; 10 bases are shared with TRBD2. Germline CDR1 and CDR2: SGHTA and FQGNSA. The trim removed 5 bases at V and 4 bases at J, leaving 3 bases unmatched. The CDR3 sequence is 14 residues long. CDR3 residues: CASSTSGRADTQYF. As DNA, the CDR3 is TGTGCCAGCAGCACGAGCGGGAGGGCAGATACGCAGTATTTT.

The rearrangement uses TRBV6-1 and TRBJ1-5; 7 bases fit TRBD1. The CDR3 sequence is 14 residues long. The trim removed 5 bases at V and 2 bases at J, leaving 3 bases unmatched. Germline CDR1 is MNHNS and CDR2 is SASEGT. Here the CDR3 reads CASSIRGGNQPQHF. In nucleotides, the CDR3 is TGTGCCAGCAGTATCAGGGGGGGCAATCAGCCCCAGCATTTT.

This sequence joins TRBV19 and TRBJ2-7; the D gene is possibly TRBD1 (6 bases). V lost 0 bases and J 0 bases, leaving 9 bases between the germline ends. The length of the CDR3 is 15 residues. Germline V CDR1 and CDR2: LNHDA, SQIVND (reference sequence). The CDR3, as DNA: TGTGCCAGTAGTATAGAGAAGGGGGTCTCCTACGAGCAGTACTTC. Translated, it gives CASSIEKGVSYEQYF.

In this sample, this clone turned up once. The rearrangement joins TRBV7-2 to TRBJ2-5; D perhaps matches TRBD1 (6 bases). The CDR3 spans 15 residues. Germline CDR1 SGHTA, CDR2 FQGNSA. V was cut by 5 bases and J by 3 bases, with 16 bases left in between. The CDR3 here is CASSVGQRYEETQYF. CDR3 in DNA: TGTGCCAGCAGCGTTGGACAGCGTTATGAAGAGACCCAGTACTTC.